This T cell receptor (beta chain) was retrieved from a study of OX40 agonist ivuxolimab in advanced cancers. Study-wide background: Patients were treated with intravenous ivuxolimab, dosed at 0.01 to 10 mg/kg and infused every 2 weeks.

The CDR3 runs 14 residues. From germline, CDR1 is SEHNR and CDR2 FQNEAQ (reference sequence). The ends lost 6 bases at V and 1 base at J; junction bases unmatched: 5. Profiled with immunoSEQ multiplex PCR; TCRdb holds only in-frame clones, not every one. This table has some 50,000 clones, roughly four fifths appearing once. Sequenced here: CD4+ or CD8+ T cells sorted from blood, sampled in a trial of the OX40 agonist ivuxolimab. The receptor's source is an adult with an advanced solid tumor such as melanoma, head and neck, liver or kidney cancer. The chain combines TRBV7-9 with TRBJ1-1; TRBD1 aligns across 7 bases. Written as DNA, the CDR3 is TGTGCCAGCAGTGGACGGGACAGGAACACTGAAGCTTTCTTT. Protein product: CASSGRDRNTEAFF.